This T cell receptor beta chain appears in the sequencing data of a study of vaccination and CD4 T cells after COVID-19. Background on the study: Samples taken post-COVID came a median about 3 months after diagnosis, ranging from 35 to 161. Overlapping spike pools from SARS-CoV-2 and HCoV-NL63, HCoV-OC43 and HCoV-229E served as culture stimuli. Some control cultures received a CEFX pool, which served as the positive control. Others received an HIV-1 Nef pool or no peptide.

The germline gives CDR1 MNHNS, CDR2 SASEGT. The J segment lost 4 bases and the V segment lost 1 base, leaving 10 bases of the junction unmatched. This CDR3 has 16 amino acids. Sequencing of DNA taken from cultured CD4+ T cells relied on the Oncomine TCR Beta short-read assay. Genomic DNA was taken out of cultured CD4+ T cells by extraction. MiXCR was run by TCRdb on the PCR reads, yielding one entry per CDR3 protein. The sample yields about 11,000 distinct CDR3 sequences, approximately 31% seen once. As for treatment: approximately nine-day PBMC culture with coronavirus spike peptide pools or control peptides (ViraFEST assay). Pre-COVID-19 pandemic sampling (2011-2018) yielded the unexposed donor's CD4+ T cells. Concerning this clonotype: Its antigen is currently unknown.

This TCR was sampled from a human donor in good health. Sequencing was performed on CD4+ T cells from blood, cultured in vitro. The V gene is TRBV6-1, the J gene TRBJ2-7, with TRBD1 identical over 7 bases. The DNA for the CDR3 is TGTGCCAGCAGTGAAGACCCCGGGACAGACATATACGAGCAGTACTTC. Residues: CASSEDPGTDIYEQYF.